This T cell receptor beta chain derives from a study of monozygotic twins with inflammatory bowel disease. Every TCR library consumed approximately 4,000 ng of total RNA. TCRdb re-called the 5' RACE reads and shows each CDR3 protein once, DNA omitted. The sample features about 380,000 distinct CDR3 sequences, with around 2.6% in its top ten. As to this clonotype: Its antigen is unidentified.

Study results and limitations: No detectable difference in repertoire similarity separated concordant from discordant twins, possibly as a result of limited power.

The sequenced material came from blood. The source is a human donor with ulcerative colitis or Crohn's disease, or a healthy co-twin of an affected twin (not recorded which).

CDR3 in amino acids: CASSSAGTGAEAFF. J is TRBJ1-1 and V is TRBV18; TCRdb indicates TRBD1, and absent DNA this call remains unverified. The germline CDR1 and CDR2 sequences are KGHSH and LQKENI. The CDR3 loop spans 14 amino acids.